The next 9 T cell receptor beta chains were all read from a single sample in a study of CD4 T cells in relation to SARS-CoV-2 and coronaviruses. Their cognate antigens are unknown. Assay: immunoSEQ multiplex PCR; the TCRdb copy retains only in-frame clones and omits some. The sample lists more than 35,000 clones; about three quarters were seen once. Sequencing was performed on memory CD4+ T cells from PBMCs, cultured in vitro. The receptors stem from an adult with COVID-19.

The chain uses TRBV10-3 and TRBJ2-1, with D unclear. V dropped 2 bases and J dropped 1 base, with 12 bases sitting between them. The CDR3 has 16 amino acids. Germline V gives CDR1 ENHRY, CDR2 SYGVKD. The CDR3 nucleotides are TGTGCCATCAGTGAGGCCATGACTGGGTCCTACAATGAGCAGTTCTTC. Protein sequence: CAISEAMTGSYNEQFF.

V and J are TRBV7-3 and TRBJ1-1, with D possibly TRBD1 on 5 matching bases. CDR1 is SGHTA and CDR2 is FQGTGA in the germline V gene. Trimming stripped 5 bases from V and 3 bases from J, with 10 bases between. This CDR3 contains 13 residues. The CDR3 here is CASSVRGDTEAFF. CDR3 DNA: TGTGCCAGCAGCGTCCGGGGGGACACTGAAGCTTTCTTT.

The V and J genes are TRBV19 and TRBJ1-2; no clear D. CDR3 length equals 13 residues. Germline CDR1 is LNHDA and CDR2 is SQIVND (reference sequence). Trimming shortened V by 7 bases and J by 3 bases, and 12 bases separated the two germline ends. This CDR3 is CASNERWDYGYTF. CDR3 DNA sequence: TGTGCCAGTAACGAACGATGGGACTATGGCTACACCTTC.

The CDR3 sequence is CSVEPGVSYGYTF. The CDR3, as DNA: TGCAGCGTTGAACCCGGGGTCTCGTATGGCTACACCTTC. The chain couples TRBV29-1 to TRBJ1-2, with no clear D. The CDR3 length is 13 residues. Germline V gives CDR1 SQVTM, CDR2 ANQGSEA. Deletions cut 2 bases from V and 5 bases from J, with 12 bases between.

The CDR3 reads CASSYSKQAGFGQYF. The CDR3 DNA follows: TGTGCCAGCAGTTACTCGAAGCAGGCTGGCTTCGGGCAGTACTTC. The chain links TRBV6-5 to TRBJ2-7; D call uncertain. CDR3 length equals 15 residues. Trimming removed 0 bases from V and 9 bases from J, with 18 bases in between. Germline CDR1 MNHEY, CDR2 SVGAGI.

This rearrangement joins TRBV6-6 to TRBJ2-5; D possibly corresponds to TRBD1 (5 bases). V was cut by 7 bases and J by 5 bases, with 14 bases left in between. This CDR3 is built from 13 residues. CDR1 MNHNY and CDR2 SVGAGI come from the germline V gene (reference sequence). The CDR3 DNA follows: TGTGCCAGCACCCCACCCCCAGGGGAGACCCAGTACTTC. Translated, it gives CASTPPPGETQYF.

The rearrangement links TRBV21-1 to TRBJ2-4; the table assigns TRBD1, which was not confirmed against the DNA. TRBV21-1 is flagged as a pseudogene. The CDR3 loop spans 15 amino acids. DNA for the CDR3: TGTGCCAGCAGCAAAGAACAGCTAGCCAAAAACATTCAGTACTTC. Encoded protein: CASSKEQLAKNIQYF.

This clone was picked up a small number of times. The V gene is TRBV7-2, the J gene TRBJ2-1; D gene unclear. The CDR3 is 14 residues long. V was shortened by 5 bases and J by 2 bases, with 10 bases between the two germline ends. CDR1 is SGHTA and CDR2 is FQGNSA in the germline V gene. CDR3 DNA: TGTGCCAGCAGCCGCCAACTTACCTACAATGAGCAGTTCTTC. This translates into CASSRQLTYNEQFF.

The chain has TRBV5-4 and TRBJ2-7; tentative D call: TRBD2 (6 bases). Germline V CDR1 and CDR2: SGHNT, YYREEE (reference sequence). V was pared by 0 bases and J by 2 bases, with 9 bases between. The CDR3 extends over 14 amino acids. This CDR3 reads CASSLETSPYEQYF. The CDR3 nucleotides read TGTGCCAGCAGCTTGGAGACTAGTCCCTACGAGCAGTACTTC. Filled out from reference TRBV5-4 and TRBJ2-7, the complete variable domain reads ETGVTQSPTHLIKTRGQQVTLRCSSQSGHNTVSWYQQALGQGPQFIFQYYREEENGRGNFPPRFSGLQFPNYSSELNVNALELDDSALYLCASSLETSPYEQYFGPGTRLTVT.